This TCR beta chain was profiled in a study of blood T cell repertoires in COVID-19. The CDR3 covers 18 residues. Germline CDR1 and CDR2: SGHTA and FQGTGA. The ends lost 5 bases at V and 5 bases at J; junction bases unmatched: 16. Here immunoSEQ multiplex PCR was the method, and the copy in TCRdb shows in-frame clones only, minus some. Here the sample spans about 89,000 clones, more than 70% being singletons. The TCR was taken from a man in his 60s with acute or convalescent COVID-19. The sequenced material came from peripheral blood. V gene TRBV7-3 combines with J gene TRBJ2-2; TRBD2 matches at 8 bases. The CDR3: CASSPEWTGGPWTGELFF. The CDR3 coding sequence is TGTGCCAGCAGCCCCGAATGGACGGGGGGGCCGTGGACCGGGGAGCTGTTTTTT.